The 4 T cell receptor beta chains below come from one sample, sequenced in a study of CXCR3-negative and CXCR3-positive naive CD8 T cells. cDNA libraries for TRB were generated by 5' RACE incorporating UMI labels. Reprocessing the 5' RACE reads, TCRdb reports a single entry for every CDR3 protein and omits DNA. The sample totals 100,000 to 150,000 distinct CDR3 sequences; its top ten clones hold 0.29%. Sequenced input: naive CXCR3- CD8+ T cells from blood. Described subset: CD45RO-CCR7+CD27+CD95- naive CD8+ T cells lacking CXCR3 (TNR3-). The receptors come from a human donor in good health. Some clones in this sample may be carry-over from other donors' samples.

The rearrangement links TRBV7-6 to TRBJ2-1; TCRdb calls TRBD2, which cannot be checked without DNA. The CDR3 is 15 amino acids. Germline-derived CDR1 and CDR2 are SGHVS and FNYEAQ. CDR3 in amino acids: CASRGGTSGDNEQFF.

The rearrangement joins TRBV4-1 to TRBJ2-1; there is no DNA to check the TCRdb D call of TRBD2. CDR1 and CDR2 from the germline V gene are MGHRA and YSYEKL. The CDR3 consists of 15 residues. The chain's CDR3 is CASSHLAGEYNEQFF.

The CDR3 here is CASSQGAVRAGELFF. The chain carries TRBV4-3 and TRBJ2-2; the D call from TCRdb, TRBD1, cannot be confirmed without DNA. The CDR3 sequence is 15 residues long. CDR1 and CDR2 from the germline V gene are LGHNA and YSLEER.

CDR3: CASSTGLGSTTNEKLFF. This chain uses TRBV7-8 with TRBJ1-4. The CDR3 covers 17 residues. Germline V lookup: CDR1 SGHVS, CDR2 FQNEAQ.